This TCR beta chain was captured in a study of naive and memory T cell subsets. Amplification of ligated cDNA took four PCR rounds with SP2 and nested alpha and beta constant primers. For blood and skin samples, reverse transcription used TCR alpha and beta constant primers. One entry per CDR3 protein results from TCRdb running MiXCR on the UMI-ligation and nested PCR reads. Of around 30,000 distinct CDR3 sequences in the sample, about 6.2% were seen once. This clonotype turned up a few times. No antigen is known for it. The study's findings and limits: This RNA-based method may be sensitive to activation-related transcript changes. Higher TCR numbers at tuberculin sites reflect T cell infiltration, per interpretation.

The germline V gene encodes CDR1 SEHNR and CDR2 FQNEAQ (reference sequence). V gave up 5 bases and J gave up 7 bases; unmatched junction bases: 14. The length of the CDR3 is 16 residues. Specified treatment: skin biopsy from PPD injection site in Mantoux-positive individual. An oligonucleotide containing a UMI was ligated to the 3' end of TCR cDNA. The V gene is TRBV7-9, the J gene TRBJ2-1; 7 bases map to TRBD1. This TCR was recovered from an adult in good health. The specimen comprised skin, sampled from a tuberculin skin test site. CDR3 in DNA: TGTGCCAGCAGCGGATCCGGGACAGCATTCTCTAATGAGCAGTTCTTC. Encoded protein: CASSGSGTAFSNEQFF.